The clone carrying this T cell receptor (beta chain) was counted once. The sample comes from a study of cytomegalovirus exposure and HLA in healthy donors. 60 Vbeta and 13 Jbeta primers were used in PCR. TCRdb keeps only in-frame clones here, not all; method: immunoSEQ multiplex PCR. The sample records about 170,000 clones, about three quarters being singletons. CDR3 size: 17 residues. Trimming shortened V by 1 base and J by 2 bases, and 17 bases separated the two germline ends. Germline V gives CDR1 LGHNA, CDR2 YSLEER. The V gene is TRBV4-3, the J gene TRBJ1-2; a weak D match, TRBD1 (6 bases). This TCR derives from a woman aged 30 to 39 in good health and CMV-seropositive. Sequenced: PBMCs. The CDR3 DNA reads as TGCGCCAGCAGCCAAGTAAAAGGGGGGGACCTGAACTATGGCTACACCTTC. This gives the protein CASSQVKGGDLNYGYTF.